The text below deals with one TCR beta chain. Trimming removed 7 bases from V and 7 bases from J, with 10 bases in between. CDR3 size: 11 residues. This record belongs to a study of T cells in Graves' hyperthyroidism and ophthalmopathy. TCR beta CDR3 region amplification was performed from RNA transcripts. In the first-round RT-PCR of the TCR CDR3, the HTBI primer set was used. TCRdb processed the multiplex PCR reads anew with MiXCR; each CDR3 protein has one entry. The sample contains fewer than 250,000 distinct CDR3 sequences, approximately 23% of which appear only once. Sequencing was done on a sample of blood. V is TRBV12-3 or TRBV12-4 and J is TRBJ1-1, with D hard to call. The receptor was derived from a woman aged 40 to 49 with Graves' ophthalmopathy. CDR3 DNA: TGTGCCAGCACGCGGGGTGATGAAGCTTTCTTT. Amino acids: CASTRGDEAFF.